This T cell receptor (beta chain) was documented in a study of beta chain features in type 1 diabetes. Overall study results and limits: There was a moderate but significant shortening of TCRB CDR3s in all four CD4+ subsets of Type 1 diabetes patients.

Details on this clone: The target antigen is unknown.

The V end lost 2 bases, the J end lost 3 bases, and 11 bases lay between the germline ends. The CDR3 is 14 amino acids. The germline gives CDR1 SGHAT, CDR2 FQNNGV. Every bit of the isolated RNA underwent reverse transcription, so sequencing read expressed TCRB transcripts. Assay used: immunoSEQ multiplex PCR; TCRdb lists only in-frame clones, some missing. In the table there are 40,000 to 50,000 clones, roughly 70% of which are singletons. This receptor was identified in a man aged 30 to 39 with type 1 diabetes. Some clones in this sample may be carry-over from other donors' samples. The sequenced material came from Tregs from blood. This rearrangement joins TRBV11-2 to TRBJ2-7, with TRBD1 as a possible D gene (6 bases). CDR3 loop: CASSLYRDNYEQYF. The CDR3 DNA is TGTGCCAGCAGCTTATACCGGGACAACTACGAGCAGTACTTC.